This T cell receptor (beta chain) was found in a study of blood T cell repertoires in COVID-19. Germline lookup yields CDR1 LNHDA and CDR2 SQIVND (reference sequence). Trimming cost V 3 bases and J 6 bases; bases outside gene matches: 7. This CDR3 is 14 amino acids long. Cohort placement rested on clinical history that participants reported themselves. In the authors' workflow: The assay estimated nucleated cells by amplifying reference gene primers. Only in-frame clones appear in the TCRdb table, and some are missing; sequencing was by immunoSEQ multiplex PCR. The DNA was the basis for D and trimming; V, J and clone size are from that table. The table lists about 270,000 clones, approximately 90% of them singletons.

The receptor's source is a woman in her 30s with acute COVID-19. Input material: PBMCs or T cells enriched from blood (not recorded which). The V and J genes are TRBV19 and TRBJ2-7; 8 bases are a match to TRBD2. The CDR3 DNA is TGTGCCAGTAGTATTGGAGCGGGAGTTGTCGAGCAGTACTTC. Its protein is CASSIGAGVVEQYF.